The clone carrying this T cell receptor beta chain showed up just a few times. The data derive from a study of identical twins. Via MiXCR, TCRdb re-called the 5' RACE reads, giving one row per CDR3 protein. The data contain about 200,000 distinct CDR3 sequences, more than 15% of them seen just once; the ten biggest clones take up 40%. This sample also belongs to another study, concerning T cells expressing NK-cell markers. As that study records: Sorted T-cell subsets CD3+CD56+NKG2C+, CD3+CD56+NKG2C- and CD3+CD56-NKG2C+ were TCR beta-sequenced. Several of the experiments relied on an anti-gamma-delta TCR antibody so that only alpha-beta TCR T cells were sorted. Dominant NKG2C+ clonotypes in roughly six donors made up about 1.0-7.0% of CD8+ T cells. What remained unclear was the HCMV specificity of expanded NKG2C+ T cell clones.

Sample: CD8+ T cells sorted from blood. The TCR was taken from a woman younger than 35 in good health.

In DNA form, the CDR3 reads TGTGCCAGCAGTCCGTCCGAACTAGCGAGAGATACGCAGTATTTT. Residues: CASSPSELARDTQYF. The chain couples TRBV6-2 or TRBV6-3 to TRBJ2-3; 7 bases are a match to TRBD2. This CDR3 is built from 15 residues. The V and J ends lost 5 bases and 5 bases, in that order; junction bases with no gene match: 10. Germline assignment: CDR1 MNHEY and CDR2 SVGEGT.